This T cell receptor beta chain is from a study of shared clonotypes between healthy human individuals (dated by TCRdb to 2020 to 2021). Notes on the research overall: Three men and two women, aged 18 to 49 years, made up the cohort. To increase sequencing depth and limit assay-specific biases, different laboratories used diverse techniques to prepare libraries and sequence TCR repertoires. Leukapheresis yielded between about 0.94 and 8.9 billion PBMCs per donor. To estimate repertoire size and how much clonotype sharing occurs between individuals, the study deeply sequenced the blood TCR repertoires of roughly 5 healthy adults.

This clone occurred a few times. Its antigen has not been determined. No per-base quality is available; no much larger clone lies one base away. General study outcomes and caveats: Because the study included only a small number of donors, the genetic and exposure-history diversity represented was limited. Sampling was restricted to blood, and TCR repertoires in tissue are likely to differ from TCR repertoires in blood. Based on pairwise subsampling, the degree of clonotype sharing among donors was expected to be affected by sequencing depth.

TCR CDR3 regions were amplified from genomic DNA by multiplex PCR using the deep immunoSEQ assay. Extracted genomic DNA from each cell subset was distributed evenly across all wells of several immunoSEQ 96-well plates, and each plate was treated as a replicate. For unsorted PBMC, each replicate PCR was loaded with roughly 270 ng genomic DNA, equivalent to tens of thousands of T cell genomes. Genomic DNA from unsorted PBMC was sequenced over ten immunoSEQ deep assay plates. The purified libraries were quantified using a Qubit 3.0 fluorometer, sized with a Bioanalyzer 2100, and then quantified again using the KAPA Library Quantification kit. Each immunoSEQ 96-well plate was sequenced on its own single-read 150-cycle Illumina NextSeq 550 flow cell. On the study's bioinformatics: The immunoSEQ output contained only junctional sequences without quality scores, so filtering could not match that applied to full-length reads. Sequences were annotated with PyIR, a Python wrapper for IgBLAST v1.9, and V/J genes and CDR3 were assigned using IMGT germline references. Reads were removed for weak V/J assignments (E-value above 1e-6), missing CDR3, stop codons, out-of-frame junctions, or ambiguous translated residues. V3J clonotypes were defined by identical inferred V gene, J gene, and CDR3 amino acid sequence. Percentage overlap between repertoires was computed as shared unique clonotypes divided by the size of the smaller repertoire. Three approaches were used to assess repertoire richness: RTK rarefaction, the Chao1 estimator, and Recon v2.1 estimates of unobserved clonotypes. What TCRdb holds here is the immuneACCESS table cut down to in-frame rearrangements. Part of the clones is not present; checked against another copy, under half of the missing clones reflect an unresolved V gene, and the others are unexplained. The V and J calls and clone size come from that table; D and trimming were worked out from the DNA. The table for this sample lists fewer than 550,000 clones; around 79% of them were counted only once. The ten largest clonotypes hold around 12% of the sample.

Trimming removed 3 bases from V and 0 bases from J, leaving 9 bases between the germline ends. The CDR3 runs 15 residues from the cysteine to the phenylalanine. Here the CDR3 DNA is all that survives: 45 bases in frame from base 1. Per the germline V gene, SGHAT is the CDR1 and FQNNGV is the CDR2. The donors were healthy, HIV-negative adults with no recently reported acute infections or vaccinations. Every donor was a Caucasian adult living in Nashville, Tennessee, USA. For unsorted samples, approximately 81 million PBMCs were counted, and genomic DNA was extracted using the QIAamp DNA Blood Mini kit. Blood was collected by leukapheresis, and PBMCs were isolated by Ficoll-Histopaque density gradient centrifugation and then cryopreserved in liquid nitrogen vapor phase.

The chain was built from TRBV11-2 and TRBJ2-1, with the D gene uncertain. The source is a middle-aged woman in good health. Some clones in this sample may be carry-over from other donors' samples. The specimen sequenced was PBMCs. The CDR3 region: CASSFFYGSYNEQFF. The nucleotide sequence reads TGTGCCAGCAGCTTTTTCTACGGCTCCTACAATGAGCAGTTCTTC.